The sequence of this TCR beta chain was determined in a study of T cells in women clearing cervical HPV infection. Concerning this clone: The CDR3 is cut off 3 residues early in the read; its end comes from the germline J gene.

The length of the CDR3 is 16 residues. Germline lookup yields CDR1 LNHDA and CDR2 SQIVND (reference sequence). V lost 6 bases to trimming and J lost 5 bases; unmatched junction nucleotides: 12. TCRdb keeps only in-frame clones here, not all; method: immunoSEQ multiplex PCR. The sample totals 20,000 to 25,000 clones. The receptor was isolated from a woman between 18 and 70 years old with a cervical HPV16 infection that either progressed to CIN3+ or cleared (not recorded which). The chain links TRBV19 to TRBJ1-4; 7 bases align to TRBD1. Sequenced sample: blood buffy coat. CDR3 DNA, as far as it was read: TGTGCCAGTAGAAAACTATTGACAGGGCAGAATGAAAAA. The encoded protein is CASRKLLTGQNEK. The whole CDR3 is CASRKLLTGQNEKLFF.